The 31 T cell receptor beta chains in this list originate from one sample, sequenced in a study of blood T cell repertoires in COVID-19 (dated by TCRdb to about 2020). The library relied on the immunoSEQ multiplex PCR assay. What TCRdb holds here is the immuneACCESS table cut down to in-frame rearrangements. Part of the clones is not present; checked against another copy, under half of the missing clones reflect an unresolved V gene, and the others are unexplained. The sample table lists around 200,000 clones, about 88% of them with a count of one. The top ten clones comprise 1.9% of the sample. The sequenced material came from peripheral blood. Receptors were obtained from a man aged 40-49 years with active or convalescent COVID-19.

This chain links TRBV9 with TRBJ1-1, with 10 bases fitting TRBD1. Per germline, CDR1 SGDLS and CDR2 YYNGEE. CDR3 length: 14 residues. The V gene end was trimmed by 4 bases and the J gene end by 4 bases; junction bases not matched to a gene: 4. The CDR3 DNA follows: TGTGCCAGCAGCCCAGGGACAGGGGTCACTGAAGCTTTCTTT. Translating it yields CASSPGTGVTEAFF.

The rearrangement uses TRBV6-4 and TRBJ2-3; TRBD1 matches at 11 bases. Looked up from germline, CDR1 is MRHNA and CDR2 is SNTAGT. There are 14 residues in the CDR3. V gave up 8 bases and J gave up 4 bases; unmatched junction bases: 5. The CDR3 here is CASGRTGGSDTQYF. The CDR3 DNA is TGTGCCAGCGGGAGGACAGGGGGCTCAGATACGCAGTATTTT.

The V call is TRBV4-1, the J call TRBJ2-1, with 11 bases matching TRBD2. J was trimmed by 8 bases and V by 2 bases; bases with no gene match: 14. The germline V gene encodes CDR1 MGHRA and CDR2 YSYEKL. The CDR3 is 18 residues long. CDR3 region: CASSQLGTSGWGSDEQFF. CDR3 DNA sequence: TGCGCCAGCAGCCAATTAGGGACTAGCGGTTGGGGCTCCGATGAGCAGTTCTTC.

CDR3 bases: TGTGCCAGCAGCCCAGAATACGGGTTGAACACTGAAGCTTTCTTT. Amino acids: CASSPEYGLNTEAFF. This sequence joins TRBV7-2 and TRBJ1-1, with D unresolved. V shed 5 bases and J shed 0 bases, with 13 bases lying between them. Germline-derived CDR1 and CDR2 are SGHTA and FQGNSA. The CDR3 loop spans 15 amino acids.

The rearrangement joins TRBV9 to TRBJ1-4; the D is unclear. The CDR3 is 14 residues long. Germline CDR1 and CDR2: SGDLS and YYNGEE. Between the trimmed V and J ends, which lost 6 bases and 0 bases, there was a span of 9 bases. The CDR3, as DNA: TGTGCCAGCACGAGGGAGGCAACTAATGAAAAACTGTTTTTT. Translation: CASTREATNEKLFF.

The J gene is TRBJ2-7, the V gene TRBV27; 9 bases line up with TRBD1. With 3 bases clipped from V and 4 bases from J, the junction kept 7 bases outside the gene matches. The CDR3 consists of 15 residues. Germline CDR1 is MNHEY and CDR2 is SMNVEV (reference sequence). In nucleotides, the CDR3 is TGTGCCAGCAGTTTTGGACAGGGGTCGTCGTACGAGCAGTACTTC. As protein: CASSFGQGSSYEQYF.

The V call is TRBV2, the J call TRBJ1-5; unclear D gene. The CDR3 extends over 15 amino acids. CDR1 SNHLY and CDR2 FYNNEI come from the germline V gene. Between the trimmed V and J ends, which lost 6 bases and 1 base, there was a span of 13 bases. Here the CDR3 reads CASRFERRSNQPQHF. The CDR3, as DNA: TGTGCCAGCAGGTTTGAGCGCAGAAGCAATCAGCCCCAGCATTTT. Drawing the rest from reference TRBV2 and TRBJ1-5, the complete variable domain is EPEVTQTPSHQVTQMGQEVILRCVPISNHLYFYWYRQILGQKVEFLVSFYNNEISEKSEIFDDQFSVERPDGSNFTLKIRSTKLEDSAMYFCASRFERRSNQPQHFGDGTRLSIL.

The rearrangement links TRBV10-1 to TRBJ2-5; TRBD2 is a possible D gene (6 bases). The CDR3 contains 13 residues. The germline V gene has CDR1 WNHNN and CDR2 SYGVQD (reference sequence). With 0 bases removed from V and 6 bases from J, the gap between germline ends came to 8 bases. The CDR3 region is CASSESGGKTQYF. CDR3 bases: TGCGCCAGCAGTGAGTCGGGGGGAAAGACCCAGTACTTC.

The chain carries TRBV19 and TRBJ2-3, with 13 positions matching TRBD2. The V segment lost 3 bases and the J segment 3 bases; nucleotides outside the gene matches: 9. The CDR3 is 18 amino acids. Per germline, CDR1 LNHDA and CDR2 SQIVND (reference sequence). CDR3 in amino acids: CASSIGLAGAFVTDTQYF. The DNA for the CDR3 is TGTGCCAGTAGTATTGGACTAGCGGGAGCCTTTGTAACAGATACGCAGTATTTT.

The chain employs TRBV6-5 and TRBJ2-6; D not certain. The V gene's germline CDR1 is MNHEY and CDR2 SVGAGI. Trimming left V 2 bases short and J 0 bases short, with 8 bases between. CDR3 size: 16 residues. The CDR3 DNA reads as TGTGCCAGCAGTTACCCCCTTAGCTCTGGGGCCAACGTCCTGACTTTC. As protein: CASSYPLSSGANVLTF.

The chain links TRBV7-8 to TRBJ1-4; D unresolved. From germline, CDR1 is SGHVS and CDR2 FQNEAQ. The germline V and J ends were trimmed by 1 base and 4 bases, with 7 bases remaining between them. This CDR3 contains 14 residues. The CDR3 DNA reads as TGTGCCAGCAGCTTAGGAGCTTTTAATGAAAAACTGTTTTTT. This gives the protein CASSLGAFNEKLFF. Together with reference TRBV7-8 and TRBJ1-4, the CDR3 gives the full variable domain: GAGVSQSPRYKVAKRGQDVALRCDPISGHVSLFWYQQALGQGPEFLTYFQNEAQLDKSGLPSDRFFAERPEGSVSTLKIQRTQQEDSAVYLCASSLGAFNEKLFFGSGTQLSVL.

This chain connects TRBV19 to TRBJ2-3, with no clear D. The CDR3 length is 13 residues. V lost 4 bases to trimming and J lost 2 bases, with 7 bases between them. CDR1 and CDR2 from the germline V gene are LNHDA and SQIVND (reference sequence). As DNA, the CDR3 is TGTGCCAGTAGTAACCGAGTCACAGATACGCAGTATTTT. Translated: CASSNRVTDTQYF. Full variable domain (outside the CDR3, taken from reference TRBV19 and TRBJ2-3): DGGITQSPKYLFRKEGQNVTLSCEQNLNHDAMYWYRQDPGQGLRLIYYSQIVNDFQKGDIAEGYSVSREKKESFPLTVTSAQKNPTAFYLCASSNRVTDTQYFGPGTRLTVL.

This clone was picked up a small number of times. This rearrangement joins TRBV19 to TRBJ2-1, with D maybe TRBD2 (6 bases). The CDR3 contains 14 residues. CDR1 LNHDA and CDR2 SQIVND come from the germline V gene (reference sequence). V dropped 4 bases and J dropped 2 bases, with 9 bases sitting between them. CDR3 DNA sequence: TGTGCCAGTAGTAGAAGGACTACCTACAATGAGCAGTTCTTC. Translation: CASSRRTTYNEQFF.

The CDR3 DNA reads as TGTGCCAGCAGCTTGGGAACGTCGAGGCAGCAGTTCTTC. Protein product: CASSLGTSRQQFF. The chain recombines TRBV5-5 with TRBJ2-1; no firm D call. Germline loops: CDR1 SGHKS, CDR2 YYEKEE (reference sequence). The V and J ends lost 0 bases and 11 bases respectively, with 12 bases between them. CDR3 length: 13 residues.

V and J are TRBV19 and TRBJ1-5, with 7 nucleotides matching TRBD1. The junction had 5 bases not matched to a gene; V was cut back by 11 bases and J by 4 bases. The CDR3 runs 12 residues. The V gene's germline CDR1 is LNHDA and CDR2 SQIVND (reference sequence). DNA of the CDR3: TGTGCCTCCAACAGGGGTAATCAGCCCCAGCATTTT. This sequence encodes CASNRGNQPQHF.

The V call is TRBV28, the J call TRBJ1-2, with 9 bases matching TRBD1. The CDR3 consists of 16 residues. The J segment lost 4 bases and the V segment lost 2 bases, leaving 8 bases of the junction unmatched. Germline loops: CDR1 MDHEN, CDR2 SYDVKM. The CDR3 protein is CASSLPSQGARYGYTF. The CDR3 DNA reads as TGTGCCAGCAGTTTACCATCACAGGGGGCACGCTATGGCTACACCTTC.

V gene TRBV5-1 combines with J gene TRBJ2-1, with 9 bases fitting TRBD1. This CDR3 is built from 15 residues. Germline V CDR1 and CDR2: SGHRS, YFSETQ. V gave up 4 bases and J gave up 7 bases; unmatched junction bases: 9. DNA of the CDR3: TGCGCCAGCAGCATAAACCCGGGACAGGGAAATGAGCAGTTCTTC. It translates to CASSINPGQGNEQFF.

This rearrangement joins TRBV27 to TRBJ2-7; no clear D. CDR3 length: 16 amino acids. With 5 bases removed from V and 6 bases from J, the gap between germline ends came to 23 bases. Germline V gene sequence: CDR1 MNHEY, CDR2 SMNVEV (reference sequence). The CDR3 DNA reads as TGTGCCAGCAGTCCCTCCCCCACCGGGTATCTCGCCGAGCAGTACTTC. Amino acid sequence: CASSPSPTGYLAEQYF.

The J gene is TRBJ2-1, the V gene TRBV28, with 9 bases matching TRBD2. Germline trimming cut 6 bases from V and 10 bases from J; bases unmatched to any gene: 13. The CDR3 contains 15 residues. Germline loops: CDR1 MDHEN, CDR2 SYDVKM. CDR3: CASRNSGGQTTEQFF. CDR3 DNA: TGTGCCAGCAGAAATAGCGGGGGCCAGACCACGGAGCAGTTCTTC.

This sequence joins TRBV9 and TRBJ1-6; a possible D gene is TRBD1 (5 bases). Per germline, CDR1 SGDLS and CDR2 YYNGEE. The CDR3 runs to 15 residues. The V gene lost 0 bases and the J gene lost 8 bases, with 12 bases spanning the gap. CDR3 in DNA: TGTGCCAGCAGCGTAGCTGGGGCCATGGATTCACCCCTCCACTTT. Its translation is CASSVAGAMDSPLHF.

This clone was observed once. The J gene is TRBJ1-6, the V gene TRBV27; D ambiguous. CDR1 and CDR2 (germline): MNHEY, SMNVEV (reference sequence). Between the trimmed V and J ends, which lost 3 bases and 9 bases, there was a span of 18 bases. CDR3 length equals 16 residues. The CDR3 protein is CASSFQALGVISPLHF. The CDR3 region has the DNA TGTGCCAGCAGTTTCCAGGCGCTCGGGGTGATTTCACCCCTCCACTTT.

The chain has TRBV18 and TRBJ2-7; no clear D. V lost 3 bases to trimming and J lost 4 bases, with 10 bases between them. The CDR3 length is 13 residues. Germline assignment: CDR1 KGHSH and CDR2 LQKENI. The CDR3: CASSPPLQYEQYF. Here the CDR3 DNA reads TGTGCCAGCTCACCGCCCTTACAGTACGAGCAGTACTTC.

This chain connects TRBV5-3 to TRBJ2-3; 10 bases align to TRBD2. TRBV5-3 qualifies as an ORF whose function is uncertain. Unmatched junction bases numbered 9, after V lost 4 bases and J lost 4 bases. CDR3 length equals 16 residues. CDR3 DNA: TGTGCCAGAAGCGACCTTAGCGGGAGGTTTTCAGATACGCAGTATTTT. Its translation is CARSDLSGRFSDTQYF.

The rearrangement links TRBV7-9 to TRBJ1-6; weak D call: TRBD1 (5 bases). The V end lost 8 bases, the J end lost 10 bases, and 15 bases lay between the germline ends. The CDR3 covers 13 residues. The germline V gene encodes CDR1 SEHNR and CDR2 FQNEAQ (reference sequence). The CDR3 DNA reads as TGTGCCAGCCAGACAGAGGTAGAGTCACCCCTCCACTTT. It is translated as CASQTEVESPLHF.

V and J are TRBV6-5 and TRBJ2-1; 12 bases map to TRBD2. CDR1 MNHEY and CDR2 SVGAGI come from the germline V gene. The V and J ends lost 6 bases and 5 bases, in that order; junction bases with no gene match: 5. This CDR3 has 15 residues. This CDR3 reads CASRRTSGDNNEQFF. CDR3 bases: TGTGCCAGCAGAAGGACTAGCGGGGACAACAATGAGCAGTTCTTC.

This clone was found a few times. The rearrangement uses TRBV19 and TRBJ2-7, with TRBD1 matching over 7 bases. CDR3 length: 12 residues. Looked up from germline, CDR1 is LNHDA and CDR2 is SQIVND (reference sequence). V lost 6 bases, J lost 5 bases, and 4 bases stayed unmatched. The CDR3 spells CASSQGVHEQYF. CDR3 nucleotide sequence: TGTGCCAGTAGCCAGGGGGTTCACGAGCAGTACTTC.

The rearrangement links TRBV6-5 to TRBJ1-3; no definite D call. V lost 7 bases, J lost 4 bases, and 14 bases lay in between. Germline lookup yields CDR1 MNHEY and CDR2 SVGAGI. The CDR3 is 14 amino acids. CDR3 loop: CASTNSRLGNTIYF. The CDR3 nucleotides are TGTGCCAGCACAAACAGCCGGCTGGGAAACACCATATATTTT.

This chain connects TRBV2 to TRBJ2-5, with 7 bases matching TRBD1. This CDR3 contains 13 residues. Germline CDR1 is SNHLY and CDR2 is FYNNEI. Trimming removed 6 bases from V and 4 bases from J; junction bases left unmatched: 5. This chain's CDR3 is CASSRDRRETQYF. Written as DNA, the CDR3 is TGTGCCAGCAGCCGGGACAGAAGAGAGACCCAGTACTTC.

The genes are TRBV7-9 and TRBJ1-1, with 7 nucleotides matching TRBD1. The CDR3 spans 16 residues. V gave up 4 bases and J gave up 4 bases; unmatched junction bases: 12. Germline CDR1 reads SEHNR; CDR2 reads FQNEAQ (reference sequence). This chain's CDR3 is CASSSTGSGAGTEAFF. CDR3 in DNA: TGTGCCAGCAGCTCGACAGGGTCGGGTGCCGGCACTGAAGCTTTCTTT.

The chain carries TRBV3-1 (or the pseudogene TRBV3-2) and TRBJ2-7, with 8 bases aligning to TRBD1. J lost 7 bases, V lost 0 bases, and 8 bases had no gene match. This CDR3 is 15 amino acids long. Germline V lookup: CDR1 LGHDT, CDR2 YNNKEL (reference sequence). CDR3 in DNA: TGTGCCAGCAGCCAAGAGCTGACAGGGGAGTGGGAGCAGTACTTC. Protein: CASSQELTGEWEQYF.

V is TRBV19 and J is TRBJ2-3; possibly TRBD2 for D (6 bases). CDR3 length equals 14 residues. CDR1 LNHDA and CDR2 SQIVND come from the germline V gene (reference sequence). V dropped 5 bases and J dropped 7 bases, with 16 bases sitting between them. The CDR3 bases are TGTGCCAGTAGTTCTGGCGGGCGGGGCTATACGCAGTATTTT. This encodes CASSSGGRGYTQYF.